This TCR beta chain was recorded in a study of blood T cell repertoires in COVID-19. Study information: Collection of acute and convalescent COVID-19 samples took place in the United States, Italy and Spain.

V dropped 5 bases and J dropped 3; count of bases not matched to a gene: 9. The CDR3 totals 15 residues. The germline V gene has CDR1 GTSNPN and CDR2 SVGIG (reference sequence). Clones were read by immunoSEQ multiplex PCR, and TCRdb kept only the in-frame ones, dropping some. The repertoire holds 65,000 to 100,000 clones, with roughly 88% as singletons. The specimen sequenced was peripheral blood. This chain uses TRBV30 with TRBJ1-4; TRBD1 matches 7 bases. The receptor's source is a woman of 80 years or more with acute or convalescent COVID-19. The chain's CDR3 is CAWGSRQGANEKLFF. The CDR3 DNA reads as TGTGCCTGGGGCTCTCGACAGGGAGCTAATGAAAAACTGTTTTTT.